This T cell receptor beta chain was identified in a study of Graves' ophthalmopathy and Graves' hyperthyroidism. This clonotype was counted only a few times. The V and J ends lost 8 bases and 5 bases respectively, with 15 bases between them. The CDR3 has 13 amino acids. TCR beta CDR3 amplification used RNA transcripts. Amplification began with first-round RT-PCR using HTBI primers, then second-round multiplex PCR was performed. TCRdb re-called the multiplex PCR reads through MiXCR, storing one row per CDR3 protein. The repertoire holds about 500,000 distinct CDR3 sequences, with roughly an eighth as singletons. The study excluded patients with other autoimmune diseases, uncontrolled infections, pregnancy or lactation. The diagnosis was founded upon clinical symptoms, serum thyroxine, TRAb, thyroid ultrasound and orbital computed tomography. Fresh peripheral blood, 10 ml, was the PBMC source.

The specimen sequenced was blood. This TCR was recovered from a woman aged 25 to 45 with Graves' ophthalmopathy. The chain carries TRBV12-3 or TRBV12-4 and TRBJ2-5; D is possibly TRBD2 (7 bases). CDR3: CASSGGRMETQYF. DNA for the CDR3: TGTGCCAGCTCCGGGGGGCGGATGGAGACCCAGTACTTC.